The source of this TCR beta chain is a study of chemoradiotherapy in HPV16-positive cancers. General study results and limits: The functional HPV-specific definition rests on just a couple of HPV16-positive patients. Non-HPV-specific T cells did not expand in tumors during treatment, whereas candidate HPV-specific clones and E7-related motifs did.

Germline values: CDR1 KGHSH, CDR2 LQKENI. Trimming took 4 bases from V and 8 from J; bases not matched to a gene: 10. This CDR3 spans 15 amino acids. Libraries were prepared by immunoSEQ multiplex PCR; TCRdb keeps only in-frame clonotypes and omits some of them. The sample contains about 22,000 clones, roughly 92% of which appear only once. As for this clone: Its antigen is unknown.

This receptor was obtained from a human donor with HPV-associated anogenital cancer. The rearrangement links TRBV18 to TRBJ1-4, with TRBD1 matching 7 bases. The starting material was blood, obtained from a patient who underwent chemoradiotherapy. The CDR3 sequence: CASSHQTGLEEKLFF. The CDR3 DNA follows: TGTGCCAGCTCACATCAGACAGGGTTGGAGGAAAAACTGTTTTTT.